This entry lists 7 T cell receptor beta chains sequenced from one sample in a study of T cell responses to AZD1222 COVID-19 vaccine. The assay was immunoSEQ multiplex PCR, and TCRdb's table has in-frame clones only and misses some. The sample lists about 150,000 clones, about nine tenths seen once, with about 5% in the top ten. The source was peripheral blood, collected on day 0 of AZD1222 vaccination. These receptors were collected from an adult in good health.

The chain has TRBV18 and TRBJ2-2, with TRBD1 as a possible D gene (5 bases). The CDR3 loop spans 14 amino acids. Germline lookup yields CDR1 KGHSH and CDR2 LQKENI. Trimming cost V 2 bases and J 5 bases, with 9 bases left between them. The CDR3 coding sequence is TGTGCCAGCTCACCAGGGGCCCAAACCGGGGAGCTGTTTTTT. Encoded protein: CASSPGAQTGELFF.

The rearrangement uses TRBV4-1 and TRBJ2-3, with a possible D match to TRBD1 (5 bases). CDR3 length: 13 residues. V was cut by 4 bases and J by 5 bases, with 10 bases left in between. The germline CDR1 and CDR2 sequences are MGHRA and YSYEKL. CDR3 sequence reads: CASSRQRGDTQYF. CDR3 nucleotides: TGCGCCAGCAGCCGCCAAAGGGGAGATACGCAGTATTTT.

CDR3 bases: TGTGCCAGCAGCTTAGTACTTTCTTCCCCCGTATACGAGCAGTACTTC. This encodes CASSLVLSSPVYEQYF. The chain recombines TRBV7-2 with TRBJ2-7; D unresolved. The germline V gene has CDR1 SGHTA and CDR2 FQGNSA. The V end was cut by 1 base, the J end by 4 bases, with 17 bases between. This CDR3 has 16 residues.

This CDR3 reads CASSLDGKGGVRAFF. The CDR3 bases are TGTGCCAGCAGCTTGGATGGGAAGGGAGGGGTGAGGGCTTTCTTT. V gene TRBV7-2 combines with J gene TRBJ1-1, with D possibly matching TRBD1 (5 bases). The CDR3 consists of 15 residues. Deletions cut 3 bases from V and 11 bases from J, with 22 bases between. Germline-derived CDR1 and CDR2 are SGHTA and FQGNSA.

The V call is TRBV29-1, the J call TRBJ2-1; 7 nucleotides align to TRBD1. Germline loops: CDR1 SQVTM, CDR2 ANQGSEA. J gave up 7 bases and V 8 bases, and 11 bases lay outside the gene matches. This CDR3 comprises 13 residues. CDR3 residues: CSILRGLGNEQFF. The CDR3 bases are TGCAGCATATTGAGGGGGCTGGGGAATGAGCAGTTCTTC.

CDR3 protein: CASRGQGNIQYF. The DNA for the CDR3 is TGCGCCAGCAGGGGGCAAGGGAACATTCAGTACTTC. The chain is built from TRBV5-1 and TRBJ2-4, with D maybe TRBD1 (5 bases). V dropped 5 bases and J dropped 7 bases, with 10 bases sitting between them. The CDR3 has 12 amino acids. Germline lookup yields CDR1 SGHRS and CDR2 YFSETQ.

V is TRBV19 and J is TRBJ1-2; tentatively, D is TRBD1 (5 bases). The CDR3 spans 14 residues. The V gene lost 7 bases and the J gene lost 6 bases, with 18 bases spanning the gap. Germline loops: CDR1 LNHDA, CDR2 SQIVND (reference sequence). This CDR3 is CASTLRGTMDGYTF. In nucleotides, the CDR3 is TGTGCCAGTACCCTAAGGGGAACAATGGATGGCTACACCTTC.